Below, 24 T cell receptor beta chains from the same sample are listed, as sequenced in a study of shared clonotypes between healthy human individuals. Libraries were prepared by immunoSEQ multiplex PCR; TCRdb keeps only in-frame clonotypes and omits some of them. The sample shows hundreds of thousands of clones, around 72% of them seen only once. The sequenced sample was memory CD4+ T cells sorted from blood. Specified subset: CD45RA-negative fraction. The source is a woman aged 25 to 45 in good health.

The chain employs TRBV28 and TRBJ1-1; D unclear. Per germline, CDR1 MDHEN and CDR2 SYDVKM. Trimming cost V 2 bases and J 4 bases, with 8 bases left between them. This CDR3 has 13 residues. The CDR3 spells CASSLNYVTEAFF. CDR3 coding DNA: TGTGCCAGCAGTTTAAACTATGTCACTGAAGCTTTCTTT.

This rearrangement joins TRBV18 to TRBJ2-7; a weak D match, TRBD2 (5 bases). Trimming stripped 4 bases from V and 4 bases from J, with 17 bases between. CDR1 KGHSH and CDR2 LQKENI come from the germline V gene. The CDR3 length is 15 residues. For the CDR3, the DNA is TGTGCCAGCTCACTTCCGGGGTCGTACGATTACGAGCAGTACTTC. This gives the protein CASSLPGSYDYEQYF.

The V gene is TRBV7-7, the J gene TRBJ2-3; 7 bases match TRBD1. CDR3 length: 15 amino acids. The ends lost 6 bases at V and 2 bases at J; junction bases unmatched: 8. CDR1 is SSHAT and CDR2 is FNYEAQ in the germline V gene (reference sequence). The CDR3 DNA sequence: TGTGCCAGCAGTCTTACAGGGGTTAACACAGATACGCAGTATTTT. Amino acids: CASSLTGVNTDTQYF.

The V call is TRBV10-1, the J call TRBJ1-2; D is undetermined. This CDR3 contains 12 residues. V was pared by 6 bases and J by 8 bases, with 13 bases between. CDR1 and CDR2 (germline): WNHNN, SYGVQD (reference sequence). For the CDR3, the DNA is TGCGCCAGCAGAGACCCACACGTCGGCTACACCTTC. Protein product: CASRDPHVGYTF.

In this sample, this clone turned up once. The V gene is TRBV6-1, the J gene TRBJ2-7, with 8 nucleotides matching TRBD1. CDR3 length: 14 amino acids. V dropped 8 bases and J dropped 0; count of bases not matched to a gene: 6. Germline V gives CDR1 MNHNS, CDR2 SASEGT. The DNA of the CDR3 is TGTGCCAGCTTAGACAGGGGAACCTCCTACGAGCAGTACTTC. Amino acid sequence: CASLDRGTSYEQYF.

The chain carries TRBV2 and TRBJ2-7; 10 bases agree with TRBD2. This CDR3 is 16 amino acids long. After removal of 8 bases from V and 2 bases from J, the junction contained 12 bases not matched to a gene. Germline CDR1 reads SNHLY; CDR2 reads FYNNEI. In nucleotides, the CDR3 is TGTGCCAGCCCACGCCTAAAGCGGGAGGGGGCCTACGAGCAGTACTTC. It encodes CASPRLKREGAYEQYF.

The rearrangement joins TRBV30 to TRBJ1-2; no firm D call. The V end lost 0 bases, the J end lost 2 bases, and 13 bases lay between the germline ends. The CDR3 is made up of 15 amino acids. Germline V gene data show CDR1 as GTSNPN and CDR2 as SVGIG (reference sequence). CDR3 nucleotides: TGTGCCTGGAGTGTGATCGTTCATGCGAACTATGGCTACACCTTC. This translates into CAWSVIVHANYGYTF. Variable domain in full (rest from reference TRBV30 and TRBJ1-2): SQTIHQWPATLVQPVGSPLSLECTVEGTSNPNLYWYRQAAGRGLQLLFYSVGIGQISSEVPQNLSASRPQDRQFILSSKKLLLSDSGFYLCAWSVIVHANYGYTFGSGTRLTVV.

This clone was seen more than once but under ten times. The chain has TRBV6-1 and TRBJ2-1; no firm D call. Per the germline V gene, CDR1 is MNHNS and CDR2 is SASEGT. The CDR3 extends over 14 amino acids. Trimming pared 4 bases from V and 5 bases from J, leaving 12 bases between. The CDR3 loop reads CASSVESQNNEQFF. As DNA, the CDR3 is TGTGCCAGCAGTGTGGAATCCCAAAACAATGAGCAGTTCTTC.

This clone was counted a few times. CDR3 DNA sequence: TGTGCCAGCAGTCGACAGGGGGCCTCTTATGGCTACACCTTC. It yields the protein CASSRQGASYGYTF. This sequence joins TRBV7-8 and TRBJ1-2; 10 bases align to TRBD1. J lost 5 bases, V lost 6 bases, and 6 bases had no gene match. Germline CDR1 SGHVS, CDR2 FQNEAQ. CDR3 length: 14 residues.

V is TRBV11-2 and J is TRBJ2-1; D unclear. This CDR3 has 16 amino acids. The germline gives CDR1 SGHAT, CDR2 FQNNGV. The V and J ends lost 1 base and 0 bases respectively, with 10 bases between them. As DNA, the CDR3 is TGTGCCAGCAGCTTAGTGGGAACGAGCTCCTACAATGAGCAGTTCTTC. Amino acids: CASSLVGTSSYNEQFF.

The chain employs TRBV7-6 and TRBJ2-7; 12 positions agree with TRBD2. This CDR3 region has 16 residues. Germline lookup yields CDR1 SGHVS and CDR2 FNYEAQ. The junction had 7 bases not matched to a gene; V was cut back by 5 bases and J by 2 bases. The chain's CDR3 is CASSKGLAGDTYEQYF. The CDR3, as DNA: TGTGCCAGCAGCAAGGGACTAGCGGGCGACACCTACGAGCAGTACTTC.

This sequence joins TRBV14 and TRBJ2-3; the D gene is possibly TRBD2 (7 bases). V shed 5 bases and J shed 2 bases, with 17 bases lying between them. Germline V lookup: CDR1 SGHDN, CDR2 FVKESK. This CDR3 is built from 16 residues. The CDR3 region is CASSTAGGPPTDTQYF. CDR3 coding DNA: TGTGCCAGCAGCACCGCCGGGGGGCCACCCACAGATACGCAGTATTTT.

A word on this clone: Distinct nucleotide sequences in the sample also encode this CDR3. V is TRBV18 and J is TRBJ1-5, with a weak D call TRBD1 (6 bases). The CDR3 loop spans 16 amino acids. Germline lookup yields CDR1 KGHSH and CDR2 LQKENI. The V end lost 5 bases, the J end lost 0 bases, and 14 bases lay between the germline ends. CDR3 in amino acids: CASSSGQGYSNQPQHF. The DNA of the CDR3 is TGTGCCAGCTCATCGGGACAAGGATATAGCAATCAGCCCCAGCATTTT. The full variable domain, rest sourced from reference TRBV18 and TRBJ1-5, is NAGVMQNPRHLVRRRGQEARLRCSPMKGHSHVYWYRQLPEEGLKFMVYLQKENIIDESGMPKERFSAEFPKEGPSILRIQQVVRGDSAAYFCASSSGQGYSNQPQHFGDGTRLSIL.

The genes are TRBV5-1 and TRBJ2-2, with a tentative D call TRBD1 (6 bases). The V gene's germline CDR1 is SGHRS and CDR2 YFSETQ. Trimming removed 1 base from V and 4 bases from J, with 11 bases in between. This CDR3 is 15 amino acids long. The CDR3 loop is CASSLSQGITGELFF. The CDR3 DNA sequence: TGCGCCAGCAGCTTGAGCCAGGGGATCACCGGGGAGCTGTTTTTT.

This clone appeared a single time. The chain couples TRBV11-3 to TRBJ2-7, with a possible D match to TRBD2 (5 bases). CDR1 and CDR2 (germline): SGHNT, YENEEA. Trimming pared 0 bases from V and 3 bases from J, leaving 6 bases between. The CDR3 extends over 13 amino acids. The CDR3 DNA sequence: TGTGCCAGCAGCTTAGAAGGGAGCTACGAGCAGTACTTC. This gives the protein CASSLEGSYEQYF.

The chain has TRBV28 and TRBJ2-7; a weak D match, TRBD2 (6 bases). Germline CDR1 is MDHEN and CDR2 is SYDVKM. Trimming removed 6 bases from V and 0 bases from J, with 21 bases in between. The CDR3 sequence is 17 residues long. In DNA, the CDR3 is TGTGCCAGCAGCACTAATATGGGTAGCGGCAGCTCCTACGAGCAGTACTTC. Translation gives CASSTNMGSGSSYEQYF.

This chain connects TRBV18 to TRBJ1-1; D gene uncertain. Germline V gives CDR1 KGHSH, CDR2 LQKENI. V gave up 1 base and J gave up 1 base, with 7 bases separating them. This CDR3 is 14 amino acids long. The CDR3 region is CASSPRGQNTEAFF. The CDR3 region has the DNA TGTGCCAGCTCACCACGAGGGCAGAACACTGAAGCTTTCTTT.

The V and J genes are TRBV4-1 and TRBJ2-1; D might be TRBD2 (6 bases). V was shortened by 1 base and J by 10 bases, with 14 bases between the two germline ends. In germline, CDR1 is MGHRA, CDR2 YSYEKL. CDR3 size: 14 residues. DNA of the CDR3: TGCGCCAGCAGCCAAGCGGGAGCCCTCGCGGAGCAGTTCTTC. This encodes CASSQAGALAEQFF.

This chain joins TRBV2 and TRBJ1-2; 7 bases match TRBD1. CDR3 size: 13 residues. V was pared by 6 bases and J by 8 bases, with 9 bases of the junction left unmatched. Per the germline V gene, CDR1 is SNHLY and CDR2 is FYNNEI. As DNA, the CDR3 is TGTGCCAGCAGATCCACAGGGGAGGGCGGCTACACCTTC. Protein sequence: CASRSTGEGGYTF.

The sample holds a few counts of this clone. The rearrangement uses TRBV6-1 and TRBJ1-3, with a tentative D call TRBD1 (5 bases). V shed 2 bases and J shed 2 bases, with 7 bases lying between them. Germline values: CDR1 MNHNS, CDR2 SASEGT. The CDR3 is 14 residues long. CDR3 sequence: CASSEQQAGNTIYF. DNA of the CDR3: TGTGCCAGCAGTGAACAACAGGCTGGAAACACCATATATTTT.

This clone was counted only a few times. The rearrangement joins TRBV19 to TRBJ2-2; D uncertain. The ends were cut back, 8 bases at V and 0 bases at J, with 19 bases in the middle. Germline V gene data show CDR1 as LNHDA and CDR2 as SQIVND (reference sequence). This CDR3 contains 17 residues. The CDR3: CASSNLMGFANTGELFF. For the CDR3, the DNA is TGTGCCAGTTCAAATTTAATGGGGTTTGCGAACACCGGGGAGCTGTTTTTT.

The count of this clone is one. The V call is TRBV15, the J call TRBJ2-5; D is undetermined. Trimming removed 0 bases at V and 4 bases at J, with 6 bases between. This CDR3 has 13 residues. The V gene's germline CDR1 is LNHNV and CDR2 YYDKDF (reference sequence). CDR3 nucleotide sequence: TGTGCCACCAGCAGAGATGTGTCAGAGACCCAGTACTTC. Protein product: CATSRDVSETQYF.

This sequence joins TRBV6-5 and TRBJ1-2; tentative D call: TRBD1 (5 bases). In germline, CDR1 is MNHEY, CDR2 SVGAGI. Deletions cut 5 bases from V and 8 bases from J, with 9 bases between. This CDR3 is 11 amino acids long. The CDR3 loop reads CASSPGSGYTF. Written as DNA, the CDR3 is TGTGCCAGCAGTCCAGGGTCCGGCTACACCTTC.

With regard to this clone: This CDR3 is also generated by other DNA sequences in the sample. V and J are TRBV5-1 and TRBJ2-6; possible D gene TRBD2, 6 bases. V gave up 0 bases and J gave up 0 bases, with 7 bases separating them. CDR1 is SGHRS and CDR2 is YFSETQ in the germline V gene. The CDR3 length is 16 residues. The CDR3 protein is CASSLGGDSGANVLTF. The DNA of the CDR3 is TGCGCCAGCAGCTTGGGCGGGGACTCTGGGGCCAACGTCCTGACTTTC.